Listed below are T cell receptor beta chains from one sample, sequenced in a study of cytomegalovirus exposure and HLA in healthy donors. Data came from immunoSEQ multiplex PCR; TCRdb stores just in-frame clones and leaves some out. In the table there are 140,000 or so clones, 70% to 85% of which are singletons. Source material: PBMCs. These receptors were taken from a woman aged 55-70 years in good health and CMV-seropositive. Both conserved end residues are part of each CDR3. Fields, in order: V gene, J gene, D gene, CDR3 DNA, CDR3 protein. D genes are given only for firm matches.

TRBV6-6	TRBJ2-7	.	TGTGCCAGCAGTTACTCTTCGGGGGACGAGCAGTACTTC	CASSYSSGDEQYF
TRBV7-8	TRBJ2-7	.	TGTGCCAGCAGCTTAGACAACGAGCAGTACTTC	CASSLDNEQYF
TRBV23-1	TRBJ2-7	.	TGCGCCAGCAGTCACAACGAGCAGTACTTC	CASSHNEQYF
TRBV9	TRBJ2-1	TRBD2	TGTGCCAGCAGCGTCGGACTAGATTCCTACAATGAGCAGTTCTTC	CASSVGLDSYNEQFF
TRBV27	TRBJ2-5	.	TGTGCCAGCACTCCGGACAGATTCCAAGAGACCCAGTACTTC	CASTPDRFQETQYF
TRBV6-4	TRBJ2-3	TRBD2	TGTGCCAGCAGCCCTAGCGGGAGAGCGACAGATACGCAGTATTTT	CASSPSGRATDTQYF
TRBV5-6	TRBJ2-1	TRBD2	TGTGCCAGCGCGGGACTAGCGGTCTACAATGAGCAGTTCTTC	CASAGLAVYNEQFF
TRBV19	TRBJ2-1	TRBD1	TGTGCCAGTAGTATTTCCGGGACAGTCCTCAATGAGCAGTTCTTC	CASSISGTVLNEQFF
TRBV4-2	TRBJ2-1	.	TGTGCCAGCAGCCAAGGACATGGGGCGGACAATGAGCAGTTCTTC	CASSQGHGADNEQFF
TRBV5-1	TRBJ1-1	TRBD1	TGCGCCAGCAGCCGGGGGACAGGGGGAACTGAAGCTTTCTTT	CASSRGTGGTEAFF
TRBV5-1	TRBJ1-2	.	TGCGCCAGCAGGTCGGGACAAGATGAGGGCTACACCTTC	CASRSGQDEGYTF
TRBV5-1	TRBJ1-1	TRBD1	TGCGCCAGCAGTTGGGGACAGAGGAACACTGAAGCTTTCTTT	CASSWGQRNTEAFF
TRBV7-9	TRBJ1-1	.	TGTGCCAGCAGCTTATCTTGGGCAGGGGCAGCCCCGACAGCTTTCTTT	CASSLSWAGAAPTAFF
TRBV7-6	TRBJ2-7	TRBD2	TGTGCCAGCGGGAGGGCCGGGTACGAGCAGTACTTC	CASGRAGYEQYF
TRBV28	TRBJ2-7	.	TGTGCCAGCAGCCCCACAGTAACCTACGAGCAGTACTTC	CASSPTVTYEQYF
TRBV6-1	TRBJ1-5	TRBD1	TGTGCCAGCGCTGCGTCCAGGGGGCCGGATCAGCCCCAGCATTTT	CASAASRGPDQPQHF
TRBV30	TRBJ2-2	TRBD2	TGTGCCTGGACTAGCGGGAACACCGGGGAGCTGTTTTTT	CAWTSGNTGELFF
TRBV5-8	TRBJ1-4	TRBD1	TGTGCCAGCACCACGGGACAGGGAAATGAAAAACTGTTTTTT	CASTTGQGNEKLFF
TRBV30	TRBJ2-4	.	TGTGCCTGGAGTCGGGCGGGCCCGGGCATTCAGTACTTC	CAWSRAGPGIQYF
TRBV7-2	TRBJ2-7	TRBD2	TGTGCCAGCAGCTTGGGACTAATCTACGAGCAGTACTTC	CASSLGLIYEQYF
TRBV9	TRBJ2-5	.	TGTGCCAGCAGCGCAAGCGCCGGGACACAAGAGACCCAGTACTTC	CASSASAGTQETQYF
TRBV5-1	TRBJ2-1	.	TGCGCCAGCAGCTTTGGCGGGGGGACAGGGAGAGGCAATGAGCAGTTCTTC	CASSFGGGTGRGNEQFF
TRBV7-2	TRBJ1-5	.	TGTGCCAGCAGCTTTAAAGTGGAGCAGGGTAATCAGCCCCAGCATTTT	CASSFKVEQGNQPQHF
TRBV5-1	TRBJ1-2	TRBD1	TGCGCCAGCAGCTTTCCACAGGGGGAAGGTGGCTACACCTTC	CASSFPQGEGGYTF